The 15 T cell receptor beta chains reported below all come from one sample, sequenced in a study of shared clonotypes between healthy human individuals. Generated by immunoSEQ multiplex PCR, the TCRdb table keeps only in-frame clones and is missing some. The sample lists approximately 500,000 clones, 90% to 96% seen once, with approximately 0.06% in the top ten. The material sequenced was naive CD4+ T cells sorted from blood. Subset here: CD45RA+ positively selected. These receptors all stem from a woman aged 25 to 39 in good health.

In its sample, this clone was seen once. The V gene is TRBV18, the J gene TRBJ2-7; either TRBD1 or TRBD2 may fit D (5 bases each). V was cut by 3 bases and J by 5 bases, with 17 bases left in between. CDR1 and CDR2 (germline): KGHSH, LQKENI. The CDR3 covers 15 residues. CDR3 DNA: TGTGCCAGCTCACCCTTACAAACTCGGGGCCACGAGCAGTACTTC. Encoded protein: CASSPLQTRGHEQYF.

This chain joins TRBV13 and TRBJ2-7; D is uncertain. The length of the CDR3 is 15 residues. Germline assignment: CDR1 PRHDT and CDR2 FYEKMQ (reference sequence). Deletions cut 5 bases from V and 4 bases from J, with 18 bases between. CDR3 amino acids: CASSPRKAFYYEQYF. CDR3 sequence (DNA): TGTGCCAGCAGCCCGAGAAAGGCTTTTTATTACGAGCAGTACTTC. Full variable domain (rest looked up from reference TRBV13 and TRBJ2-7): AAGVIQSPRHLIKEKRETATLKCYPIPRHDTVYWYQQGPGQDPQFLISFYEKMQSDKGSIPDRFSAQQFSDYHSELNMSSLELGDSALYFCASSPRKAFYYEQYFGPGTRLTVT.

The genes are TRBV5-1 and TRBJ1-1; D is perhaps TRBD1 (5 bases). V was pared by 4 bases and J by 1 base, with 11 bases between. From germline, CDR1 is SGHRS and CDR2 YFSETQ. The CDR3 sequence is 14 residues long. Here the CDR3 DNA reads TGCGCCAGCAGCCTTCGGGACCCGAACACTGAAGCTTTCTTT. This codes for CASSLRDPNTEAFF.

J is TRBJ1-2 and V is TRBV11-2; D not resolved. V was shortened by 3 bases and J by 4 bases, with 12 bases between the two germline ends. Germline lookup yields CDR1 SGHAT and CDR2 FQNNGV. The CDR3 is made up of 14 amino acids. The CDR3 region has the DNA TGTGCCAGCAGCTTTCCGGGAGCGGTCTATGGCTACACCTTC. It specifies CASSFPGAVYGYTF.

The chain is built from TRBV5-4 and TRBJ2-7; unclear D gene. V was pared by 6 bases and J by 3 bases, with 19 bases between. CDR3 length: 15 amino acids. CDR1 and CDR2 from the germline V gene are SGHNT and YYREEE (reference sequence). CDR3 nucleotides: TGTGCCAGCAAAGTAAACGGGCCCCTCCTCTACGAGCAGTACTTC. Protein: CASKVNGPLLYEQYF.

The genes are TRBV19 and TRBJ2-5, with TRBD1 as a possible D gene (6 bases). V was clipped by 4 bases and J by 2 bases, with 14 bases between them. The CDR3 is made up of 15 amino acids. Germline loops: CDR1 LNHDA, CDR2 SQIVND (reference sequence). The CDR3 here is CASSSTTGTQETQYF. As DNA, the CDR3 is TGTGCCAGTAGTAGCACAACAGGGACGCAAGAGACCCAGTACTTC.

The V gene is TRBV2, the J gene TRBJ2-4, with D perhaps matching TRBD2 (6 bases). Trimming removed 8 bases at V and 6 bases at J, with 14 bases between. Germline CDR1 reads SNHLY; CDR2 reads FYNNEI. The CDR3 length is 13 residues. The CDR3 spells CASGRETRNIQYF. CDR3 nucleotide sequence: TGTGCCAGCGGCCGGGAGACCCGAAACATTCAGTACTTC.

The rearrangement joins TRBV4-1 to TRBJ2-3; 10 bases align to TRBD2. This CDR3 has 17 residues. V shed 1 base and J 6 bases; nucleotides not matched to a gene: 10. The V gene's germline CDR1 is MGHRA and CDR2 YSYEKL. The CDR3 nucleotides read TGCGCCAGCAGCCAAGGGGCTAGCGGGAGACGCTCTGATACGCAGTATTTT. Protein product: CASSQGASGRRSDTQYF.

This sequence joins TRBV28 and TRBJ1-6; 10 bases are a match to TRBD1. The CDR3 loop spans 14 amino acids. J was trimmed by 9 bases and V by 7 bases; bases with no gene match: 6. CDR1 MDHEN and CDR2 SYDVKM come from the germline V gene. CDR3 loop: CASMTGTGASPLHF. In DNA, the CDR3 is TGTGCCAGCATGACCGGGACAGGGGCTTCACCCCTCCACTTT.

The V gene is TRBV28, the J gene TRBJ2-3; 9 bases are shared with TRBD2. The length of the CDR3 is 14 residues. From germline, CDR1 is MDHEN and CDR2 SYDVKM. V lost 8 bases to trimming and J lost 4 bases; unmatched junction nucleotides: 7. As DNA, the CDR3 is TGTGCCAGCGAGGGGGCGGGAGGGTCAGATACGCAGTATTTT. Residues: CASEGAGGSDTQYF.

V usage is TRBV6-1 and J usage is TRBJ1-5; no firm D call. V lost 7 bases to trimming and J lost 0 bases, with 7 bases between them. There are 13 residues in the CDR3. Per germline, CDR1 MNHNS and CDR2 SASEGT. The CDR3, as DNA: TGTGCCAGCACGACAAATAGCAATCAGCCCCAGCATTTT. It specifies CASTTNSNQPQHF.

The count of this clone is one. The sample has other DNA sequences that encode this CDR3 too. DNA for the CDR3: TGTGCCAGCAGTGCACCGGGACAGGGGGCCTACGAGCAGTACTTC. The encoded protein is CASSAPGQGAYEQYF. V is TRBV28 and J is TRBJ2-7; 11 bases fit TRBD1. The CDR3 length is 15 residues. V lost 5 bases and J lost 2; bases outside the gene matches: 5. CDR1 MDHEN and CDR2 SYDVKM come from the germline V gene.

The chain recombines TRBV7-9 with TRBJ2-3; D gene uncertain. The germline V gene encodes CDR1 SEHNR and CDR2 FQNEAQ (reference sequence). The CDR3 spans 13 residues. V shed 3 bases and J shed 8 bases, with 12 bases lying between them. CDR3 sequence: CASSFGPAGTQYF. The CDR3 nucleotides read TGTGCCAGCAGCTTCGGTCCCGCTGGTACGCAGTATTTT.

The chain joins TRBV27 to TRBJ2-1, with 9 positions matching TRBD2. The CDR3 spans 16 residues. The V segment lost 0 bases and the J segment 6 bases; nucleotides outside the gene matches: 6. CDR1 and CDR2 (germline): MNHEY, SMNVEV (reference sequence). The CDR3 coding sequence is TGTGCCAGCAGTTTATCCGGTAGCGGGAGTTCCAATGAGCAGTTCTTC. Protein: CASSLSGSGSSNEQFF.

This clone appeared once. The rearrangement joins TRBV28 to TRBJ2-3, with D maybe TRBD2 (6 bases). The CDR3 is 14 residues long. Trimming removed 4 bases from V and 5 bases from J, with 13 bases in between. Germline V gene data show CDR1 as MDHEN and CDR2 as SYDVKM. The CDR3: CASSSSVSVDTQYF. In nucleotides, the CDR3 is TGTGCCAGCAGTTCTAGCGTTTCGGTAGATACGCAGTATTTT.